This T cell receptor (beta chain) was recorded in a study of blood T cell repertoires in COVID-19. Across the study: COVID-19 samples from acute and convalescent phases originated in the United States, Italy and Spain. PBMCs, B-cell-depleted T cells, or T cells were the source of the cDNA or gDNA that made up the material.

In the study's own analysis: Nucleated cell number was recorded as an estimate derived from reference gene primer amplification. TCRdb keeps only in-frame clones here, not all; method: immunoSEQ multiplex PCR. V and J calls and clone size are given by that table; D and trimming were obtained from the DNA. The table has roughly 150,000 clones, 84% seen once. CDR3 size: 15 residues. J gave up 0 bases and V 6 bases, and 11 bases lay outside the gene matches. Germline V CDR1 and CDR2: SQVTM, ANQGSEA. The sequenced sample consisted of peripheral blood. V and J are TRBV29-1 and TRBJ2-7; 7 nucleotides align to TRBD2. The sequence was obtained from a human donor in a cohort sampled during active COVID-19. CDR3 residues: CSVQDGPGGSYEQYV. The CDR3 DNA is TGCAGCGTCCAGGACGGTCCGGGGGGCTCCTACGAGCAGTACGTC.